The subject of this entry is one TCR beta chain. In its sample, this clone was seen once. Its antigen is currently not known. One base away there is no much larger clone; base qualities are not given. The germline V and J ends show losses of 4 bases and 5 bases respectively, and no gene match explains 9 bases of the junction. The CDR3 runs 15 amino acids, cysteine and phenylalanine included. Only the CDR3 region is kept as DNA, spanning 45 bases read in frame from base 1. The germline V gene gives CDR1 as SNHLY and CDR2 as FYNNEI. This entry comes from a study of radiation and T cells in renal cell carcinoma (dated by TCRdb to about 2020). In the study overall: The samples were drawn from a clinical trial, where primary renal cell carcinomas were treated with 15 Gy of stereotactic body radiation therapy and then removed by nephrectomy 4 weeks afterward. In total, about 50 samples, comprising roughly 25 tumors and around 27 peripheral blood samples, were subjected to TCR beta sequencing. A total of roughly 3,900,000 unique CDR3 nucleotide sequences, encoding 2,500,000 or so unique CDR3 amino acid sequences, were found across all 50 or so samples.

TCR beta libraries were generated from genomic DNA with the immunoSEQ kit, following the manufacturer's recommendations. For library preparation, a first multiplex PCR was performed with proprietary primers, followed by a second PCR in which unique barcodes were added, and bead cleanups were performed after each round. Each sample batch included a kit-provided positive control reaction and a negative control reaction. The final libraries underwent checking on an Agilent 4200 TapeStation D1000 ScreenTape, volumetric pooling, and quantification by qPCR. Sequencing ran on an Illumina NextSeq500 with a MidOutput 150-cycle cartridge, using 156 Read1 and 15 Index1 cycles with kit custom primers. The pooled library was loaded at approximately 0.96 pM, and roughly 18% PhiX control was spiked in. As for how the authors treated the data: Vendor-processed data were analyzed in R, and a clonotype was defined as all T cells sharing the same CDR3 nucleotide sequence. In the clone abundance analyses, frequencies were normalized to the 10,000 most abundant clones in each sample. Public T cell clones, averaging fewer than five per sample, were removed before analysis. An abundance difference of at least 32-fold between compartments was the criterion for calling clonotypes tumor-enriched or baseline blood-enriched. A beta-binomial differential abundance model was used to identify clonotypes that expanded or contracted between blood time points. Tumor-blood repertoire similarity was measured with the Baroni-Urbani and Buser coefficient, and groups were compared using two-tailed Wilcoxon tests in R. Entries here come from immuneACCESS through TCRdb and include only in-frame sequences with V and J called. Some clones fail to appear in such tables; in the studies checked, an unresolved V gene covers under half of the shortfall, and the cause of the remainder is unknown. The DNA was the basis for D and trimming; V, J and clone size are from that table. For this sample the table gives roughly 130,000 clones, of which around nine tenths were detected only once. Over 4.5% of the sample belongs to the ten largest clones.

The sample's time point label, decoded: blood 2 weeks post-SBRT. This specimen's treatment or condition label, per the study, means: 15 Gy SBRT to primary tumor, nephrectomy 4 weeks later. Serial peripheral blood from radiation-treated patients was sampled at baseline, 2 weeks and 4 weeks after SBRT to track tumor-enriched clonotypes. All patients had renal cell carcinoma with clear cell pathology. The QIAamp DNA Blood Mini Kit (Qiagen) was used to prepare genomic DNA for TCR sequencing. The analyses included only samples that passed all quality control checks. The research as a whole found: Effects of radiation dose or scheduling on the TCR repertoire could not be addressed with the single-armed trial design. In blood, the top tumor clonotypes increased between baseline and 2 weeks post-radiation and then shrank by 4 weeks, which suggests that tumor-resident clones expanded only transiently. Because no pretreatment tumor biopsies were available, whether clonotypes were present in the tumor at baseline could not be determined. Changes in the blood repertoire were not tracked past 4 weeks after treatment.

This TCR was recovered from a woman in her seventies with renal cell carcinoma. The sequence joins TRBV2 to TRBJ2-3, and 7 junctional nucleotides match TRBD2. The sample was blood, taken from a patient whose treatment included radiotherapy and nephrectomy. The DNA reads TGTGCCAGCAGTGGAAGTCTAGCGGTAGGAGATACGCAGTATTTT. It encodes CASSGSLAVGDTQYF.